These 27 T cell receptor beta chains were all obtained from the same sample, sequenced in a study of control samples from healthy donors and cancer patients. Assay used: immunoSEQ multiplex PCR; TCRdb lists only in-frame clones, some missing. Among approximately 150,000 clones listed, roughly nine tenths were seen once. Material for sequencing was PBMCs. Receptors originate from a man in his fifties or sixties with head and neck cancer.

The chain couples TRBV6-2 or TRBV6-3 to TRBJ2-4; D may be TRBD1 (5 bases). The ends were cut back, 6 bases at V and 1 base at J, with 10 bases in the middle. The CDR3 spans 14 residues. Germline CDR1 reads MNHEY; CDR2 reads SVGEGT. CDR3 residues: CASSLDSAKNIQYF. The CDR3 DNA follows: TGTGCCAGCAGCTTAGACAGCGCCAAAAACATTCAGTACTTC.

This chain links TRBV10-1 with TRBJ2-2; possibly TRBD1 for D (5 bases). CDR1 WNHNN and CDR2 SYGVQD come from the germline V gene (reference sequence). The CDR3 is made up of 13 amino acids. Deletions cut 8 bases from V and 4 bases from J, with 11 bases between. The CDR3 region has the DNA TGCGCCAGCTTTGGGGCGGTCACCGGGGAGCTGTTTTTT. Translated, it gives CASFGAVTGELFF.

The chain has TRBV5-1 and TRBJ2-2, with TRBD2 matching 12 bases. V shed 5 bases and J 6 bases; nucleotides not matched to a gene: 5. This CDR3 contains 15 residues. CDR1 SGHRS and CDR2 YFSETQ come from the germline V gene. The CDR3 loop is CASSPSGGAPGELFF. The CDR3 DNA is TGCGCCAGCAGTCCTAGCGGGGGGGCACCCGGGGAGCTGTTTTTT.

The sample holds one count of this clone. The chain combines TRBV24-1 with TRBJ2-1; no definite D call. The CDR3 loop spans 14 amino acids. The germline V and J ends were trimmed by 4 bases and 1 base, with 7 bases remaining between them. Germline V gene sequence: CDR1 KGHDR, CDR2 SFDVKD. CDR3 sequence reads: CATSEGGSYNEQFF. The CDR3 nucleotides read TGTGCCACCAGTGAAGGTGGGTCCTACAATGAGCAGTTCTTC.

The rearrangement links TRBV7-2 to TRBJ1-1; 8 bases align to TRBD1. The germline V gene has CDR1 SGHTA and CDR2 FQGNSA. V lost 5 bases to trimming and J lost 4 bases; unmatched junction nucleotides: 3. CDR3 length: 13 amino acids. The CDR3 loop reads CASSLQGGTEAFF. Here the CDR3 DNA reads TGTGCCAGCAGCCTACAGGGGGGCACTGAAGCTTTCTTT.

The chain's CDR3 is CASRLDRGQTGRSPLHF. DNA of the CDR3: TGTGCAAGTCGCTTAGATAGAGGACAGACAGGGAGGTCACCCCTCCACTTT. The chain employs TRBV12-2 and TRBJ1-6; TRBD1, the table's D call, was not compared with the DNA. TRBV12-2 is recorded as a pseudogene. There are 17 residues in the CDR3.

This chain links TRBV7-2 with TRBJ1-2; D is possibly TRBD1 (5 bases). The V end lost 5 bases, the J end lost 4 bases, and 20 bases lay between the germline ends. Germline V CDR1 and CDR2: SGHTA, FQGNSA. This CDR3 spans 16 amino acids. CDR3 DNA sequence: TGTGCCAGCAGCCTCTCCCCGGGGGTGGTGGGCTATGGCTACACCTTC. Its protein product is CASSLSPGVVGYGYTF.

The chain is built from TRBV27 and TRBJ1-2, with 8 bases lining up with TRBD1. The CDR3 is made up of 14 amino acids. Germline values: CDR1 MNHEY, CDR2 SMNVEV (reference sequence). Trimming at V came to 5 bases and at J to 8 bases, leaving 10 bases not matched to a gene. For the CDR3, the DNA is TGTGCCAGCAGTCAACTTGGACAGGGAAGAGGCTACACCTTC. Protein sequence: CASSQLGQGRGYTF.

The J gene is TRBJ2-5, the V gene TRBV9, with a tentative D call TRBD2 (6 bases). V dropped 1 base and J dropped 4 bases, with 17 bases sitting between them. Per the germline V gene, CDR1 is SGDLS and CDR2 is YYNGEE. The CDR3 extends over 16 amino acids. DNA for the CDR3: TGTGCCAGCAGCGTAACGGGGGAGCAGGGCCGAGAGACCCAGTACTTC. It specifies CASSVTGEQGRETQYF.

The chain joins TRBV5-1 to TRBJ1-1; tentatively, D is TRBD1 (5 bases). The CDR3 totals 15 residues. V was clipped by 3 bases and J by 0 bases, with 12 bases between them. Germline loops: CDR1 SGHRS, CDR2 YFSETQ. CDR3 protein: CASSSMDTLNTEAFF. The CDR3 DNA reads as TGCGCCAGCAGCTCAATGGACACCCTGAACACTGAAGCTTTCTTT. Looking up the rest from reference TRBV5-1 and TRBJ1-1 gives the full variable domain: KAGVTQTPRYLIKTRGQQVTLSCSPISGHRSVSWYQQTPGQGLQFLFEYFSETQRNKGNFPGRFSGRQFSNSRSEMNVSTLELGDSALYLCASSSMDTLNTEAFFGQGTRLTVV.

This chain uses TRBV5-6 with TRBJ1-2; tentatively, D is TRBD1 (5 bases). Germline V CDR1 and CDR2: SGHDT, YYEEEE. CDR3 length: 15 residues. Trimming left V 0 bases short and J 4 bases short, with 13 bases between. CDR3 DNA sequence: TGTGCCAGCAGCTTGGCCCGAGGGACGGTCTATGGCTACACCTTC. It encodes CASSLARGTVYGYTF.

This clone was counted a single time. The chain has TRBV7-6 and TRBJ2-7; 11 positions agree with TRBD2. In germline, CDR1 is SGHVS, CDR2 FNYEAQ. This CDR3 comprises 15 residues. The V segment lost 5 bases and the J segment 6 bases; nucleotides outside the gene matches: 9. The chain's CDR3 is CASSPQLAGVGEQYF. The CDR3 nucleotides read TGTGCCAGCAGCCCCCAACTAGCGGGAGTCGGCGAGCAGTACTTC.

The rearrangement links TRBV20-1 to TRBJ1-5; no clear D. Germline V gene sequence: CDR1 DFQATT, CDR2 SNEGSKA (reference sequence). The V and J ends lost 3 bases and 2 bases respectively, with 14 bases between them. The CDR3 runs 15 residues. The DNA for the CDR3 is TGCAGTGCTAGTAGTGGTGGATTTGGCAATCAGCCCCAGCATTTT. It encodes CSASSGGFGNQPQHF.

This sequence joins TRBV7-2 and TRBJ1-2; possible D gene TRBD1, 5 bases. Trimming took 0 bases from V and 4 from J, leaving 9 bases between them. The CDR3 consists of 14 residues. Germline lookup yields CDR1 SGHTA and CDR2 FQGNSA. CDR3 bases: TGTGCCAGCAGCTTAGCAGGGGCTGGCTATGGCTACACCTTC. Translating it yields CASSLAGAGYGYTF. The full variable domain, in which reference TRBV7-2 and TRBJ1-2 provide the parts outside the CDR3, is GAGVSQSPSNKVTEKGKDVELRCDPISGHTALYWYRQSLGQGLEFLIYFQGNSAPDKSGLPSDRFSAERTGGSVSTLTIQRTQQEDSAVYLCASSLAGAGYGYTFGSGTRLTVV.

This chain connects TRBV7-3 to TRBJ2-1; 13 nucleotides match TRBD2. CDR3 length equals 15 residues. Germline-derived CDR1 and CDR2 are SGHTA and FQGTGA. V shed 5 bases, J shed 7 bases, and the junction held 5 bases outside the gene matches. CDR3 amino acids: CASSRTSGGRNEQFF. The CDR3 nucleotides are TGTGCCAGCAGCCGGACTAGCGGGGGTCGTAATGAGCAGTTCTTC.

The table lists this clone with a few counts. J is TRBJ1-5 and V is TRBV4-1; the D gene is possibly TRBD1 (5 bases). The germline gives CDR1 MGHRA, CDR2 YSYEKL. The length of the CDR3 is 13 residues. Trimming removed 6 bases from V and 6 bases from J, with 12 bases in between. The CDR3 loop is CASSMEGAQPQHF. In DNA, the CDR3 is TGCGCCAGCAGTATGGAAGGGGCTCAGCCCCAGCATTTT.

The chain joins TRBV2 to TRBJ2-7; D could derive from TRBD1 or TRBD2 (5 bases each). Germline V gene data show CDR1 as SNHLY and CDR2 as FYNNEI. CDR3 size: 13 residues. Trimming left V 7 bases short and J 2 bases short, with 12 bases between. The DNA of the CDR3 is TGTGCCAGCACCAAAGGGGACGCCTACGAGCAGTACTTC. It is translated as CASTKGDAYEQYF.

V gene TRBV5-5 combines with J gene TRBJ2-3; D may correspond to TRBD1 or TRBD2 (5 bases each). V was trimmed by 3 bases and J by 3 bases, leaving 14 bases between them. CDR3 length: 15 amino acids. In germline, CDR1 is SGHKS, CDR2 YYEKEE (reference sequence). This chain's CDR3 is CASSSTPGLTDTQYF. In nucleotides, the CDR3 is TGTGCCAGCAGCTCCACTCCGGGGCTAACAGATACGCAGTATTTT.

The CDR3 sequence is CASSENSNEQFF. The CDR3 DNA reads TGTGCCAGCAGTGAAAACTCCAATGAGCAGTTCTTC. The chain recombines TRBV25-1 with TRBJ2-1; D is undetermined. The length of the CDR3 is 12 residues. CDR1 and CDR2 (germline): MGHDK, SYGVNS. Trimming pared 2 bases from V and 6 bases from J, leaving 5 bases between.

This clone was detected once. Within the sample, other DNA sequences also encode this same CDR3. The chain combines TRBV6-5 with TRBJ2-7; no clear D. The CDR3 length is 14 residues. Between the trimmed V and J ends, which lost 0 bases and 2 bases, there was a span of 8 bases. Germline lookup yields CDR1 MNHEY and CDR2 SVGAGI. The CDR3 nucleotides read TGTGCCAGCAGTTACTCTTCCGAGACCTACGAGCAGTACTTC. This codes for CASSYSSETYEQYF.

The V gene is TRBV20-1, the J gene TRBJ2-5; D is uncertain. The CDR3 covers 11 residues. Trimming removed 2 bases at V and 3 bases at J, with 4 bases between. Germline CDR1 and CDR2: DFQATT and SNEGSKA (reference sequence). CDR3 loop: CSARLKETQYF. As DNA, the CDR3 is TGCAGTGCTAGACTAAAAGAGACCCAGTACTTC.

The rearrangement links TRBV11-2 to TRBJ2-2; 7 bases agree with TRBD1. The junction had 9 bases not matched to a gene; V was cut back by 2 bases and J by 6 bases. The CDR3 has 16 residues. Germline CDR1 reads SGHAT; CDR2 reads FQNNGV. CDR3 amino acids: CASSLFRDSRAGELFF. CDR3 coding DNA: TGTGCCAGCAGCTTATTCCGGGACAGCAGGGCCGGGGAGCTGTTTTTT.

This CDR3 is CASSPSRRTARADTQYF. The CDR3 bases are TGTGCCAGCAGCCCTTCCCGACGGACGGCACGAGCAGATACGCAGTATTTT. This chain links TRBV11-2 with TRBJ2-3; D is uncertain. The CDR3 has 17 residues. Germline values: CDR1 SGHAT, CDR2 FQNNGV. Trimming took off 5 bases at V and 4 bases at J, with 22 bases between the two ends.

This clone has a handful of counts. In the same sample, other DNA sequences code for this CDR3. The V call is TRBV6-1, the J call TRBJ1-5, with D maybe TRBD1 (5 bases). Per germline, CDR1 MNHNS and CDR2 SASEGT. The CDR3 length is 14 residues. Trimming removed 1 base at V and 2 bases at J, with 6 bases between. The CDR3 protein is CASSEVGGNQPQHF. As DNA, the CDR3 is TGTGCCAGCAGTGAAGTGGGGGGCAATCAGCCCCAGCATTTT.

The chain employs TRBV5-1 and TRBJ2-7; 7 bases agree with TRBD1. V was pared by 0 bases and J by 4 bases, with 10 bases of the junction left unmatched. The CDR3 runs to 16 residues. CDR1 SGHRS and CDR2 YFSETQ come from the germline V gene. CDR3 coding DNA: TGCGCCAGCAGCTTGGAAAAGAGACAGGGTGGTTACGAGCAGTACTTC. Translating it yields CASSLEKRQGGYEQYF.

The chain is built from TRBV11-2 and TRBJ1-1; D is possibly TRBD1 (6 bases). This CDR3 has 14 residues. Germline lookup yields CDR1 SGHAT and CDR2 FQNNGV. With 5 bases removed from V and 0 bases from J, the gap between germline ends came to 10 bases. The CDR3 region has the DNA TGTGCCAGCAGCCAGGACAGCTTGAACACTGAAGCTTTCTTT. This codes for CASSQDSLNTEAFF.

V and J are TRBV19 and TRBJ1-2; 7 nucleotides agree with TRBD1. J was trimmed by 6 bases and V by 8 bases; bases with no gene match: 9. This CDR3 region has 13 residues. Germline assignment: CDR1 LNHDA and CDR2 SQIVND (reference sequence). CDR3 in DNA: TGTGCCAGTGTCACAGGGGCGGGAAATGGCTACACCTTC. It codes for CASVTGAGNGYTF.